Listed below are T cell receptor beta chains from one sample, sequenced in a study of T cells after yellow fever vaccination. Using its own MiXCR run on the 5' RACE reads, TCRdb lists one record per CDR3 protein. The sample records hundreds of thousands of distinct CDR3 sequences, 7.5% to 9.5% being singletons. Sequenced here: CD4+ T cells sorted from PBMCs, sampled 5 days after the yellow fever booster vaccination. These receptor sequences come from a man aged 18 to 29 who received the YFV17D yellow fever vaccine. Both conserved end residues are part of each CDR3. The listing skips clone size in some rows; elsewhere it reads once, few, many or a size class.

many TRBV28 CASIHGAGRGQHF
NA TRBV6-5 CASSYSRAGDTEAFF
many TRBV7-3 CASSLELFTDTQYF
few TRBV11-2 CASSLGGTGSNYGYTF
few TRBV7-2 CASSLEYRGGSNQPQHF
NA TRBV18 CASSSDRGFSNYGYTF
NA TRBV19 CASSIVQGTDTQYF
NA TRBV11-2 CASRGTWAPNTGELFF
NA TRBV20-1 CSAERPAGASYEQYF
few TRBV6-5 CASRGDSPGELFF
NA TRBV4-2 CASSPLVEGGGDYEQYF
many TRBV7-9 CASSLGDPVMNTEAFF
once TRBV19 CASTAGHSSYEQYF
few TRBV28 CASTGGSGVGQYF
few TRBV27 CASSFEGTNTEAFF
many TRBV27 CASSGQGNTGELFF
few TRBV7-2 CASSLLDNNQPQHF
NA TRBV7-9 CASSSRTGRAGQETQYF
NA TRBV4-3 CASSQLLGALYGYTF
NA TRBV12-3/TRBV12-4 CASSFRQFNEQFF
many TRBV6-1 CASSLTGIFTEAFF
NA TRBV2 CASSEWGRRNTEAFF
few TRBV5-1 CASSPFAPGANVLTF
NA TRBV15 CATSREGGAVSKNIQYF
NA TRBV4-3 CASSYNMGQWETQYF
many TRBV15 CATSRGTGYRDEQFF
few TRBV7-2 CASSLVGTGAYQPQHF
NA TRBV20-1 CSADPHTVNQPQHF
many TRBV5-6 CASSPGQGLQPQHF
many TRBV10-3 CAIAGGAGAIQETQYF